These T cell receptor beta chains were read from a single sample in a study of cytomegalovirus exposure and HLA in healthy donors. Libraries were prepared by immunoSEQ multiplex PCR; TCRdb keeps only in-frame clonotypes and omits some of them. The sample contains more than 45,000 clones, 91% of which appear only once. Sequences were obtained from PBMCs. The origin of the receptors is a woman under 40 in good health and CMV-seronegative. CDR3s include the opening cysteine and the closing phenylalanine or tryptophan. Fields, in order: V gene, J gene, clone size, D gene, CDR3 protein, CDR3 DNA. The D gene is left open where the match is weak. Clone size, where shown, is once, few, many, or a class for clones that have expanded.

TRBV7-2	TRBJ2-3	.	TRBD2	CASSLVGTSVTDTQYF	TGTGCCAGCAGCTTAGTTGGGACTAGCGTCACAGATACGCAGTATTTT
TRBV28	TRBJ2-3	.	.	CASSLYSLPDTQYF	TGTGCCAGCAGTTTATATAGTCTCCCAGATACGCAGTATTTT
TRBV2	TRBJ2-5	.	TRBD2	CASSASGRLKRETQYF	TGTGCCAGCAGTGCTAGCGGGAGATTGAAACGGGAGACCCAGTACTTC
TRBV5-4	TRBJ2-1	.	.	CASTASSGFYNEQFF	TGTGCCAGCACTGCCTCCAGCGGGTTCTACAATGAGCAGTTCTTC
TRBV18	TRBJ2-5	.	.	CASSPRGPKAETQYF	TGTGCCAGCTCACCACGGGGCCCAAAAGCAGAGACCCAGTACTTC
TRBV9	TRBJ2-3	few	TRBD2	CASSFSGRAIDTQYF	TGTGCCAGCAGCTTTAGCGGGAGGGCCATAGATACGCAGTATTTT
TRBV5-5	TRBJ2-3	.	.	CASTSIGTDTQYF	TGTGCCAGCACCTCCATAGGCACAGATACGCAGTATTTT
TRBV19	TRBJ2-1	.	TRBD2	CASSFSGRRNYNEQFF	TGTGCCAGTAGTTTTAGCGGGAGGAGGAACTACAATGAGCAGTTCTTC
TRBV27	TRBJ1-1	.	.	CASSLSAGGRGMNTEAFF	TGTGCCAGCAGTTTATCCGCGGGAGGACGGGGGATGAACACTGAAGCTTTCTTT
TRBV5-4	TRBJ2-1	.	TRBD2	CASSLGGSGSNYNEQFF	TGTGCCAGCAGCTTGGGAGGGAGCGGGAGTAATTACAATGAGCAGTTCTTC
TRBV7-2	TRBJ2-1	.	TRBD2	CASSSSGTSSEQFF	TGTGCCAGCAGCTCCTCCGGGACTAGTAGTGAGCAGTTCTTC
TRBV11-2	TRBJ1-1	.	.	CASSHPRGVGVVNTEAFF	TGTGCCAGCAGCCACCCCCGGGGGGTTGGTGTAGTGAACACTGAAGCTTTCTTT